Shown below are 9 T cell receptor beta chains from a single sample sequenced in a study of preoperative IRX-2 immunotherapy in early breast cancer. Documented treatment: preoperative locoregional IRX-2 cytokine immunotherapy. Produced via immunoSEQ multiplex PCR; TCRdb's table is partial and in-frame only. The sample carries tens of thousands of clones, around four fifths recorded once. Material: lymph node tissue, obtained after IRX-2 immunotherapy. Source of these receptors: a human donor with breast cancer.

The CDR3, as DNA: TGTGCCAGCAGTCACGGGACAGGGGGTTGGAGCACAGATACGCAGTATTTT. Translated, it gives CASSHGTGGWSTDTQYF. V gene TRBV28 combines with J gene TRBJ2-3; 11 positions match TRBD1. CDR3 size: 17 residues. Per the germline V gene, CDR1 is MDHEN and CDR2 is SYDVKM. J was trimmed by 0 bases and V by 5 bases; bases with no gene match: 7.

This clone was recorded a few times. The chain joins TRBV19 to TRBJ2-2; 7 positions match TRBD1. CDR3 length: 17 residues. Germline assignment: CDR1 LNHDA and CDR2 SQIVND (reference sequence). The ends lost 7 bases at V and 6 bases at J; junction bases unmatched: 17. The CDR3 sequence is CASTLKGWDSSSGELFF. CDR3 sequence (DNA): TGTGCCAGTACTCTTAAAGGTTGGGACAGTAGTTCCGGGGAGCTGTTTTTT. Combining the CDR3 with reference TRBV19 and TRBJ2-2 gives the whole variable domain DGGITQSPKYLFRKEGQNVTLSCEQNLNHDAMYWYRQDPGQGLRLIYYSQIVNDFQKGDIAEGYSVSREKKESFPLTVTSAQKNPTAFYLCASTLKGWDSSSGELFFGEGSRLTVL.

This chain links TRBV25-1 with TRBJ1-6; perhaps TRBD1 as D (6 bases). Germline V gene lookup returns CDR1 MGHDK and CDR2 SYGVNS. The CDR3 covers 15 residues. Trimming removed 6 bases at V and 10 bases at J, with 19 bases between. The CDR3 here is CASSGWGAGVSPLHF. As DNA, the CDR3 is TGTGCCAGCAGCGGTTGGGGGGCAGGGGTATCACCCCTCCACTTT.

This clone was counted between two and nine times. The rearrangement uses TRBV11-3 and TRBJ2-2, with D tentatively TRBD1 or TRBD2 (5 bases each). Trimming took off 7 bases at V and 2 bases at J, with 11 bases between the two ends. The CDR3 length is 14 residues. CDR1 and CDR2 (germline): SGHNT, YENEEA. CDR3 in DNA: TGTGCCAGCAACTTTGGGGGAAACACCGGGGAGCTGTTTTTT. Its protein product is CASNFGGNTGELFF.

V gene TRBV11-3 combines with J gene TRBJ2-1; 12 bases map to TRBD2. The J segment lost 7 bases and the V segment lost 3 bases, leaving 7 bases of the junction unmatched. The CDR3 runs 16 residues. The V gene's germline CDR1 is SGHNT and CDR2 YENEEA. The CDR3 DNA is TGTGCCAGCAGCTTGAGGCTAGCGGGGGGGTTGAATGAGCAGTTCTTC. As protein: CASSLRLAGGLNEQFF.

The chain employs TRBV6-8 and TRBJ1-6, with TRBD1 matching 7 bases. V dropped 10 bases and J dropped 7; count of bases not matched to a gene: 10. Per germline, CDR1 MNHGY and CDR2 SAAAGT. The CDR3 is 14 amino acids. CDR3 DNA: TGTGCCATTAGCCCCGGGACAGCCAATTCACCCCTCCACTTT. It translates to CAISPGTANSPLHF.

The V and J genes are TRBV11-3 and TRBJ2-7; the match to TRBD1 covers 8 bases. The trim removed 5 bases at V and 2 bases at J, leaving 5 bases unmatched. CDR1 and CDR2 (germline): SGHNT, YENEEA. This CDR3 contains 14 residues. The CDR3 spells CASSRRDRPYEQYF. CDR3 in DNA: TGTGCCAGCAGCCGCCGGGACAGGCCCTACGAGCAGTACTTC.

The chain combines TRBV6-4 with TRBJ2-2; the D is unclear. Looked up from germline, CDR1 is MRHNA and CDR2 is SNTAGT. This CDR3 spans 16 amino acids. V was clipped by 3 bases and J by 5 bases, with 16 bases between them. CDR3 amino acids: CASSEGWGMGTGELFF. The CDR3 DNA follows: TGTGCCAGCAGTGAAGGGTGGGGAATGGGAACCGGGGAGCTGTTTTTT.

Worth noting for this clone: At one boundary the junction diverges from the germline segment, which might be a read error. The J gene is TRBJ2-1, the V gene TRBV6-8, with 13 bases matching TRBD2. Germline V gives CDR1 MNHGY, CDR2 SAAAGT. This CDR3 is built from 16 residues. DNA for the CDR3: TGTGCCATCAGTCGGACTAGCGGGGGCCAGTACAATGAGCAGTTCTTC. It codes for CAISRTSGGQYNEQFF.